Sequencing of this T cell receptor beta chain was carried out in a study of cytomegalovirus exposure and HLA in healthy donors. Points from the study as a whole: Cytomegalovirus-associated status was assigned to about 160 TCR beta chains. Generally TCR sequences proved uncommon, though certain public TCRs appeared in numerous donors. Relative to equally common others, HLA-associated TCR beta chains showed greater clonal expansion in a later analysis. Reports indicate that TCR beta sequences accurately predicted the HLA-A and HLA-B alleles of most subjects.

PCR used 60 Vbeta primers and 13 Jbeta primers. The table came from immunoSEQ multiplex PCR; TCRdb's copy has only in-frame clones and leaves some out. The sample totals just over 200,000 clones. The trim removed 0 bases at V and 8 bases at J, leaving 14 bases unmatched. This CDR3 has 17 residues. Germline CDR1 reads SGDLS; CDR2 reads YYNGEE. As regards this clone: Its antigen is currently unknown.

Sequenced material: PBMCs. The source of this sequence is a girl aged 2 to 10 in good health and CMV-seropositive. The chain uses TRBV9 and TRBJ2-1; 7 bases fit TRBD2. CDR3 nucleotides: TGTGCCAGCAGCGTAGTATTCGATACTAGCGCCACCGATGAGCAGTTCTTC. Protein: CASSVVFDTSATDEQFF.